This T cell receptor (beta chain) originates from a study of post-analysis software for immune sequencing data. Findings and limits, study-wide: Multiple sclerosis patients showed significantly lower normalized Chao1 diversity than controls did. Among a few TRBV segments more frequent in patients than controls were TRBV5-6, TRBV5-1 and TRBV20-1.

For this clonotype: The antigen remains undetermined.

The junction had 12 bases not matched to a gene; V was cut back by 5 bases and J by 8 bases. Germline V gives CDR1 SGHTA, CDR2 FQGNSA. The CDR3 has 18 amino acids. The authors incorporated unique molecular identifiers into the TCR beta cDNA libraries. One entry per CDR3 protein, called by TCRdb with MiXCR from the PCR reads. The table shows about 800,000 distinct CDR3 sequences, with 25% to 30% occurring only once. The source of this sequence is a girl aged 5-17 years with multiple sclerosis. Sequencing used blood. The chain uses TRBV7-2 and TRBJ2-1, with TRBD2 matching 16 bases. The CDR3 reads CASSPKGLAGGPVYEQFF. The CDR3 DNA reads TGTGCCAGCAGCCCTAAGGGACTAGCGGGAGGGCCCGTCTATGAGCAGTTCTTC.